The source of this T cell receptor beta chain is a study of shared clonotypes between healthy human individuals. The table came from immunoSEQ multiplex PCR; TCRdb's copy has only in-frame clones and leaves some out. The table records 1.4 million to 1.5 million clones, about 96% of them present only once. Sequenced: naive CD4+ T cells sorted from blood. Subset indicated: CD45RA+ positively selected. This TCR came from a man under 40 in good health.

This chain's CDR3 is CASSDLGQHRFF. CDR3 in DNA: TGTGCCAGCAGCGACCTCGGACAACATAGGTTCTTC. This chain connects TRBV9 to TRBJ2-1, with D tentatively TRBD1 (5 bases). Germline V lookup: CDR1 SGDLS, CDR2 YYNGEE. Trimming took off 3 bases at V and 15 bases at J, with 16 bases between the two ends. This CDR3 has 12 amino acids.